This TCR beta chain was recovered during a study of cytomegalovirus exposure and HLA in healthy donors. Across the study: Sequencing of 150 million to 200 million T cells in an earlier analysis found under 120 million unique TCR beta sequences. General observations from the study: A highly shared variant cluster was judged a likely technical artifact. It emerged from a later analysis that several of the most significant clusters appeared to be linked to common viral pathogens. There were some public TCRs occurring in many donors, but most TCR sequences were rare.

With regard to this clone: As yet, its antigen is unknown.

PCR involved 60 Vbeta and 13 Jbeta primers. Clones were read by immunoSEQ multiplex PCR, and TCRdb kept only the in-frame ones, dropping some. The sample contains approximately 160,000 clones, roughly four fifths of which appear only once. After removal of 4 bases from V and 13 bases from J, the junction contained 4 bases not matched to a gene. Germline V lookup: CDR1 SGDLS, CDR2 YYNGEE. The CDR3 extends over 13 amino acids. The sequenced sample consisted of PBMCs. The chain links TRBV9 to TRBJ2-1; the match to TRBD2 covers 14 bases. The source is a man aged 30-40 years in good health and CMV-seropositive. Here the CDR3 DNA reads TGTGCCAGCAGCCCTGGGACTAGCGGGAGTCAGTTCTTC. It yields the protein CASSPGTSGSQFF.